Each of the 26 T cell receptor beta chains below was sequenced from the same sample in a study of T-cell reconstitution after alpha-beta-depleted transplantation in children. As it was prepared, the TCRbeta library received unique molecular identifiers. TCRdb reprocessed the PCR reads with MiXCR, giving one entry per CDR3 protein. Of some 43,000 distinct CDR3 sequences in the sample, about 9% are singletons; the top ten hold 27%. Source: PBMCs, mostly from graft donor cells, taken 60 days after TCRalphabeta/CD19-depleted stem cell transplant. These TCRs come from a male patient between 2 and 9 years old who had a stem cell transplant for chronic granulomatous disease, so the T cells may come from the graft donor.

This clonotype appeared many times. The chain recombines TRBV20-1 with TRBJ2-5; 10 bases agree with TRBD2. V lost 6 bases, J lost 6 bases, and 7 bases stayed unmatched. Germline V gene data show CDR1 as DFQATT and CDR2 as SNEGSKA (reference sequence). The CDR3 has 13 amino acids. CDR3 sequence: CSARSGGDKTQYF. The DNA of the CDR3 is TGCAGTGCCCGAAGCGGGGGGGATAAGACCCAGTACTTC.

This clonotype was counted many times. V is TRBV3-1 and J is TRBJ1-1; the D is unclear. With 4 bases removed from V and 1 base from J, the gap between germline ends came to 7 bases. Per the germline V gene, CDR1 is LGHDT and CDR2 is YNNKEL (reference sequence). CDR3 size: 13 residues. CDR3 in amino acids: CASSLSGNTEAFF. The DNA of the CDR3 is TGTGCCAGCAGCCTGTCAGGGAACACTGAAGCTTTCTTT.

This clonotype came up many times. The CDR3 DNA sequence: TGTGCCAGCAGCCCCGAGGGCACAGATACGCAGTATTTT. Translation: CASSPEGTDTQYF. The chain uses TRBV3-1 and TRBJ2-3; no firm D call. V was shortened by 4 bases and J by 1 base, with 6 bases between the two germline ends. The CDR3 loop spans 13 amino acids. Germline CDR1 reads LGHDT; CDR2 reads YNNKEL (reference sequence).

There are many counts of this clonotype. The chain joins TRBV7-9 to TRBJ1-2; D unresolved. Germline V gene sequence: CDR1 SEHNR, CDR2 FQNEAQ (reference sequence). The V gene lost 0 bases and the J gene lost 5 bases, with 7 bases spanning the gap. The CDR3 length is 13 residues. The CDR3, as DNA: TGTGCCAGCAGCTTAGCCCCACAGTATGGCTACACCTTC. Encoded protein: CASSLAPQYGYTF.

The V gene is TRBV20-1, the J gene TRBJ2-1; no firm D call. The CDR3 is made up of 14 amino acids. Germline CDR1 is DFQATT and CDR2 is SNEGSKA (reference sequence). The ends were cut back, 3 bases at V and 0 bases at J, with 9 bases in the middle. The CDR3 protein is CSARTVSSYNEQFF. In DNA form, the CDR3 reads TGCAGTGCTAGGACGGTTAGCTCCTACAATGAGCAGTTCTTC.

The count of this clonotype is one. The CDR3 coding sequence is TGTACCTGCAGGGGGACGGGACTAGCGGGACTGGGGGGGTTCAATGAGCAGTTCTTC. Amino acids: CTCRGTGLAGLGGFNEQFF. This chain links TRBV2 with TRBJ2-1; 13 bases fit TRBD2. CDR1 is SNHLY, CDR2 FYNNEI, per germline. The CDR3 is 19 amino acids.

This clonotype was detected many times. The rearrangement uses TRBV4-2 and TRBJ2-6, with TRBD1 identical over 9 bases. In germline, CDR1 is LGHNA, CDR2 YNFKEQ. Trimming took 4 bases from V and 0 from J; bases not matched to a gene: 10. The CDR3 has 19 residues. CDR3 sequence (DNA): TGTGCCAGCAGCCCTGGCGGACAGGGGCTCTACTCTGGGGCCAACGTCCTGACTTTC. As protein: CASSPGGQGLYSGANVLTF.

The table lists this clonotype with a few counts. The rearrangement joins TRBV14 to TRBJ2-3; D is undetermined. The germline V and J ends were trimmed by 8 bases and 2 bases, with 11 bases remaining between them. CDR3 length: 13 residues. Germline CDR1 is SGHDN and CDR2 is FVKESK. The CDR3 here is CASQRRYTDTQYF. CDR3 nucleotide sequence: TGTGCCAGCCAGAGGCGGTACACAGATACGCAGTATTTT.

V gene TRBV28 combines with J gene TRBJ2-2, with unresolved D. Germline CDR1 and CDR2: MDHEN and SYDVKM. This CDR3 region has 15 residues. The V and J ends lost 6 bases and 0 bases respectively, with 11 bases between them. The chain's CDR3 is CASRQGFANTGELFF. The CDR3 DNA is TGTGCCAGCAGGCAAGGGTTCGCGAACACCGGGGAGCTGTTTTTT.

This clonotype was observed at least ten times. The chain employs TRBV15 and TRBJ2-2, with a tentative D call TRBD2 (6 bases). Deletions cut 1 base from V and 2 bases from J, with 8 bases between. The CDR3 sequence is 15 residues long. Germline CDR1 LNHNV, CDR2 YYDKDF (reference sequence). The CDR3 loop reads CATSRGRVNTGELFF. For the CDR3, the DNA is TGTGCCACCAGCAGAGGGAGGGTCAACACCGGGGAGCTGTTTTTT.

V usage is TRBV12-3 or TRBV12-4 and J usage is TRBJ2-1; D possibly corresponds to TRBD2 (5 bases). The CDR3 sequence is 18 residues long. V lost 10 bases and J 0 bases, leaving 25 bases between the germline ends. The CDR3 nucleotides read TGTGCCATCAGCCCCGAGGGAGCCCAGCCTTTCTCCTACAATGAGCAGTTCTTC. It is translated as CAISPEGAQPFSYNEQFF.

Turning to this clonotype: Germline is not matched at one junction end, which may reflect a read error. The rearrangement joins TRBV6-1 to TRBJ1-4; D is uncertain. The CDR3 has 16 amino acids. Germline CDR1 reads MNHNS; CDR2 reads SASEGT. In DNA form, the CDR3 reads TGTGCCGGCAGGACCCTTCGCGGCTGGGCTAATGAAAAACTGTTTTTT. This sequence encodes CAGRTLRGWANEKLFF.

Ten or more counts support this clonotype. This chain uses TRBV10-3 with TRBJ2-1; TRBD2 matches 7 bases. V dropped 0 bases and J dropped 0; count of bases not matched to a gene: 5. This CDR3 is 17 amino acids long. The germline CDR1 and CDR2 sequences are ENHRY and SYGVKD. CDR3: CAISESGREPSYNEQFF. Here the CDR3 DNA reads TGTGCCATCAGTGAGTCAGGGCGGGAGCCCTCCTACAATGAGCAGTTCTTC.

This clonotype was found many times. The chain recombines TRBV27 with TRBJ1-1, with TRBD1 matching over 8 bases. The CDR3 covers 15 residues. Unmatched junction bases numbered 11, after V lost 8 bases and J lost 3 bases. Germline V lookup: CDR1 MNHEY, CDR2 SMNVEV (reference sequence). The CDR3 sequence: CASQGQGTLHTEAFF. The CDR3 DNA sequence: TGTGCCAGCCAAGGACAGGGTACTTTACACACTGAAGCTTTCTTT.

This clonotype is medium-sized by share. The rearrangement links TRBV12-3 or TRBV12-4 to TRBJ2-1, with TRBD1 as a possible D gene (6 bases). V was clipped by 5 bases and J by 4 bases, with 15 bases between them. This CDR3 spans 15 amino acids. The CDR3 nucleotides are TGTGCCAGCAGTCCCGCGATGGGACATTACAATGAGCAGTTCTTC. Amino acid sequence: CASSPAMGHYNEQFF.

At least ten counts were recorded for this clonotype. This sequence joins TRBV5-6 and TRBJ1-1; TRBD1 matches at 10 bases. V dropped 1 base and J dropped 1; count of bases not matched to a gene: 4. The germline gives CDR1 SGHDT, CDR2 YYEEEE. The CDR3 has 16 residues. CDR3 sequence reads: CASSLPGDRGNTEAFF. The CDR3 coding sequence is TGTGCCAGCAGCTTGCCGGGGGACAGGGGGAACACTGAAGCTTTCTTT.

This clonotype has a handful of counts. This rearrangement joins TRBV4-1 to TRBJ2-4; no definite D call. The CDR3 length is 13 residues. In germline, CDR1 is MGHRA, CDR2 YSYEKL. Trimming pared 2 bases from V and 0 bases from J, leaving 2 bases between. Written as DNA, the CDR3 is TGCGCCAGCAGCCAACTAGCCAAAAACATTCAGTACTTC. This encodes CASSQLAKNIQYF.

This clonotype was observed at least ten times. The chain carries TRBV11-2 and TRBJ2-1, with TRBD2 matching over 15 bases. CDR1 SGHAT and CDR2 FQNNGV come from the germline V gene. With V trimmed by 3 bases and J by 5 bases, 2 bases remained unmatched. The CDR3 spans 16 residues. The CDR3 DNA follows: TGTGCCAGCAGCTTGGGACTAGCGGGAGGACACAATGAGCAGTTCTTC. Translation: CASSLGLAGGHNEQFF. Full variable domain (rest looked up from reference TRBV11-2 and TRBJ2-1): EAGVAQSPRYKIIEKRQSVAFWCNPISGHATLYWYQQILGQGPKLLIQFQNNGVVDDSQLPKDRFSAERLKGVDSTLKIQPAKLEDSAVYLCASSLGLAGGHNEQFFGPGTRLTVL.

This clonotype showed up just a few times. V usage is TRBV6-1 and J usage is TRBJ1-2, with 7 bases fitting TRBD1. Germline CDR1 reads MNHNS; CDR2 reads SASEGT. V trimming: 1 base; J trimming: 6 bases; junction bases outside the gene matches: 8. The CDR3 length is 15 residues. The CDR3 coding sequence is TGTGCCAGCAGTGAAGGGTTCGGGACAGAAAATGGCTACACCTTC. As protein: CASSEGFGTENGYTF.

This clonotype appeared a few times. J is TRBJ2-3 and V is TRBV7-9; D unresolved. Germline values: CDR1 SEHNR, CDR2 FQNEAQ (reference sequence). The CDR3 runs 15 residues. Trimming left V 2 bases short and J 2 bases short, with 11 bases between. The CDR3 coding sequence is TGTGCCAGCAGCTTAACCGGTTCCCCCACAGATACGCAGTATTTT. Protein: CASSLTGSPTDTQYF.

The CDR3 loop is CASSRDSTGELFF. CDR3 DNA sequence: TGTGCCAGCAGCCGGGACAGCACCGGGGAGCTGTTTTTT. The rearrangement joins TRBV5-4 to TRBJ2-2; 7 nucleotides line up with TRBD1. The length of the CDR3 is 13 residues. The ends lost 4 bases at V and 4 bases at J; junction bases unmatched: 1. Looked up from germline, CDR1 is SGHNT and CDR2 is YYREEE (reference sequence).

This clonotype was observed at least ten times. The gene calls are TRBV6-5 and TRBJ1-1; D call uncertain. The V gene's germline CDR1 is MNHEY and CDR2 SVGAGI. V dropped 6 bases and J dropped 1 base, with 12 bases sitting between them. The CDR3 covers 14 residues. The CDR3 here is CASSAITENTEAFF. CDR3 sequence (DNA): TGTGCCAGCAGCGCCATAACAGAGAACACTGAAGCTTTCTTT.

There are many counts of this clonotype. V gene TRBV7-9 combines with J gene TRBJ2-7, with D unresolved. CDR1 SEHNR and CDR2 FQNEAQ come from the germline V gene (reference sequence). V shed 1 base and J shed 8 bases, with 6 bases lying between them. The CDR3 runs to 11 residues. CDR3 coding DNA: TGTGCCAGCAGCTTAGGAGGACAGCAGTACTTC. Its protein is CASSLGGQQYF.

This clonotype was counted many times. This sequence joins TRBV27 and TRBJ2-2, with 9 bases fitting TRBD1. There are 16 residues in the CDR3. Germline lookup yields CDR1 MNHEY and CDR2 SMNVEV (reference sequence). V shed 6 bases and J 7 bases; nucleotides not matched to a gene: 12. The CDR3 reads CASSKDRGSEGGELFF. Here the CDR3 DNA reads TGTGCCAGCAGCAAAGACAGGGGGTCGGAGGGCGGGGAGCTGTTTTTT.

The sample holds many counts of this clonotype. The chain employs TRBV7-9 and TRBJ2-1; D unresolved. Germline V gives CDR1 SEHNR, CDR2 FQNEAQ (reference sequence). V was cut by 1 base and J by 4 bases, with 14 bases left in between. This CDR3 comprises 16 residues. The CDR3 loop is CASSLGGRSGYNEQFF. The CDR3 DNA is TGTGCCAGCAGCTTAGGAGGACGATCCGGGTACAATGAGCAGTTCTTC.

This clonotype was seen at least ten times. The CDR3 region has the DNA TGTGCCAGCAGCCCCGGACTAGTGATCACCGGGGAGCTGTTTTTT. Residues: CASSPGLVITGELFF. The genes are TRBV11-2 and TRBJ2-2; 7 positions agree with TRBD2. Germline V lookup: CDR1 SGHAT, CDR2 FQNNGV. The V segment lost 5 bases and the J segment 4 bases; nucleotides outside the gene matches: 7. The CDR3 is made up of 15 amino acids.